The 10 T cell receptor beta chains in this list originate from one sample, sequenced in a study of metastatic and nonmetastatic thyroid tumors. The entire patient cohort was treatment-naive prior to thyroid surgery. TCRdb called clones again from the PCR reads with MiXCR. Among 53,000 or so clones listed, approximately 20% were seen once. Sequencing was done on a sample of blood. The receptors here all came from a female donor with papillary thyroid cancer or a benign thyroid nodule (not recorded which). Some clones in this sample may be carry-over from other donors' samples.

This clone has ten or more counts. The rearrangement joins TRBV12-3 or TRBV12-4 to TRBJ1-5; D gene unclear. The V gene lost 7 bases and the J gene lost 4 bases, with 11 bases spanning the gap. This CDR3 spans 13 amino acids. This CDR3 is CASTFGQNQPQHF. CDR3 DNA sequence: TGTGCCAGCACCTTCGGCCAGAATCAGCCCCAGCATTTT.

A note on this clone: One junction end disagrees with the germline gene, perhaps due to a read error. The chain joins TRBV20-1 to TRBJ2-3, with D possibly TRBD2 on 5 matching bases. CDR1 and CDR2 (germline): DFQATT, SNEGSKA (reference sequence). The CDR3 extends over 15 amino acids. Here the CDR3 DNA reads TGCAGTTCAGCTAGCCGGTGCGGTGGCACAGATACGCAATATTTT. Its protein product is CSSASRCGGTDTQYF.

The V call is TRBV7-8, the J call TRBJ2-4; D is ambiguous. V gave up 1 base and J gave up 0 bases, with 13 bases separating them. The CDR3 has 17 amino acids. Per germline, CDR1 SGHVS and CDR2 FQNEAQ. This CDR3 reads CASSLERVGLAKNIQYF. The CDR3 bases are TGTGCCAGCAGCTTAGAGCGCGTAGGCCTAGCCAAAAACATTCAGTACTTC.

This clone was detected ten times or more. The rearrangement links TRBV3-1 to TRBJ2-7, with 10 nucleotides matching TRBD1. The CDR3 is made up of 14 amino acids. Looked up from germline, CDR1 is LGHDT and CDR2 is YNNKEL (reference sequence). The J segment lost 2 bases and the V segment lost 4 bases, leaving 2 bases of the junction unmatched. The CDR3 sequence: CASSRTGGTYEQYF. The CDR3 DNA is TGTGCCAGCAGCCGGACAGGGGGTACCTACGAGCAGTACTTC.

This clone was observed many times. The chain couples TRBV6-1 to TRBJ1-5, with a weak D call TRBD1 (6 bases). In germline, CDR1 is MNHNS, CDR2 SASEGT. The CDR3 is 15 amino acids. The V gene lost 6 bases and the J gene lost 4 bases, with 16 bases spanning the gap. The CDR3 DNA reads as TGTGCCAGCAGCCCCACATGGACAGCTAATCAGCCCCAGCATTTT. Protein sequence: CASSPTWTANQPQHF.

This clone was seen many times. The V call is TRBV28, the J call TRBJ1-4; the D gene is possibly TRBD1 (5 bases). The germline V gene encodes CDR1 MDHEN and CDR2 SYDVKM. V was pared by 3 bases and J by 8 bases, with 10 bases between. The CDR3 consists of 13 residues. CDR3 in DNA: TGTGCCAGCAGTTTCCCCGGGGGGGAAAAACTGTTTTTT. Encoded protein: CASSFPGGEKLFF.

This clone appeared many times. This chain links TRBV10-3 with TRBJ1-1; D not resolved. The CDR3 covers 12 residues. The V end lost 0 bases, the J end lost 7 bases, and 6 bases lay between the germline ends. The germline gives CDR1 ENHRY, CDR2 SYGVKD. The CDR3: CAISESQSEAFF. Written as DNA, the CDR3 is TGTGCCATCAGTGAGTCCCAGAGTGAAGCTTTCTTT.

V usage is TRBV5-1 and J usage is TRBJ2-2; 11 bases map to TRBD2. CDR1 and CDR2 from the germline V gene are SGHRS and YFSETQ. CDR3 length equals 17 residues. The V gene end was trimmed by 6 bases and the J gene end by 1 base; junction bases not matched to a gene: 8. In DNA form, the CDR3 reads TGCGCCAGCACCTTTCCTAGCGGGAGGTTGAACACCGGGGAGCTGTTTTTT. This translates into CASTFPSGRLNTGELFF.

The sample holds many counts of this clone. The rearrangement uses TRBV19 and TRBJ2-3; 7 nucleotides align to TRBD2. The CDR3 loop spans 15 amino acids. V gave up 5 bases and J gave up 3 bases; unmatched junction bases: 8. The V gene's germline CDR1 is LNHDA and CDR2 SQIVND (reference sequence). The CDR3 loop reads CASSGTSVGTDTQYF. The CDR3 nucleotides read TGTGCCAGTAGTGGAACTAGCGTGGGGACAGATACGCAGTATTTT.

The chain recombines TRBV6-2 or TRBV6-3 with TRBJ2-7; D perhaps matches TRBD2 (7 bases). The CDR3 loop spans 14 amino acids. Trimming removed 6 bases at V and 7 bases at J, with 19 bases between. Per the germline V gene, CDR1 is MNHEY and CDR2 is SVGEGT. The CDR3 here is CASRGAGVGGEQYF. The CDR3 DNA reads as TGTGCCAGCAGGGGGGCGGGAGTGGGGGGGGAGCAGTACTTC.